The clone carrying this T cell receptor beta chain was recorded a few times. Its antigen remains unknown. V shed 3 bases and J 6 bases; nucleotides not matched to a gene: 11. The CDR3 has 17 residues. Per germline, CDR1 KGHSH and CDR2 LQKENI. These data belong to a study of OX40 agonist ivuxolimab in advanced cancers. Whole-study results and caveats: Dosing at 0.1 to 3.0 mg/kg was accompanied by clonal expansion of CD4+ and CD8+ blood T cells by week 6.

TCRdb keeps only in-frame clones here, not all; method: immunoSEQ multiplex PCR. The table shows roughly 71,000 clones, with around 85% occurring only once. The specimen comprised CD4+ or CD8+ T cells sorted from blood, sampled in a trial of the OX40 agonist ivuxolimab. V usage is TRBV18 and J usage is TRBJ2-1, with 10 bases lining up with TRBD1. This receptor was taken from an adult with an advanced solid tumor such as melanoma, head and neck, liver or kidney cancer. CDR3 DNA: TGTGCCAGCTCACCCCAGACAGGGGGCCGGGAGGGCAATGAGCAGTTCTTC. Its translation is CASSPQTGGREGNEQFF.